Below, 2 T cell receptor beta chains from the same sample are listed, as sequenced in a study of T cell responses to AZD1222 COVID-19 vaccine. Sequencing used immunoSEQ multiplex PCR; TCRdb keeps in-frame clones, though not all of them. The sample includes about 150,000 clones, roughly 92% seen only once; the top ten take around 1.3%. The sample was peripheral blood, taken on day 0 of AZD1222 vaccination. The receptors stem from an adult in good health.

CDR3 sequence reads: CASSGTRRETQYF. CDR3 nucleotide sequence: TGTGCCAGCAGTGGGACCAGGAGGGAGACCCAGTACTTC. This sequence joins TRBV2 and TRBJ2-5, with TRBD2 as a possible D gene (5 bases). The CDR3 consists of 13 residues. The germline V and J ends were trimmed by 4 bases and 5 bases, with 11 bases remaining between them. Germline loops: CDR1 SNHLY, CDR2 FYNNEI.

V usage is TRBV28 and J usage is TRBJ2-7, with 10 bases aligning to TRBD2. Germline V gene data show CDR1 as MDHEN and CDR2 as SYDVKM. With V trimmed by 8 bases and J by 3 bases, 7 bases remained unmatched. This CDR3 is 14 amino acids long. The CDR3 spells CASFPGLANYEQYF. In nucleotides, the CDR3 is TGTGCCAGCTTTCCGGGACTAGCGAACTACGAGCAGTACTTC. Full variable domain (outside the CDR3, taken from reference TRBV28 and TRBJ2-7): DVKVTQSSRYLVKRTGEKVFLECVQDMDHENMFWYRQDPGLGLRLIYFSYDVKMKEKGDIPEGYSVSREKKERFSLILESASTNQTSMYLCASFPGLANYEQYFGPGTRLTVT.